A selection of T cell receptor beta chains follows, all from one sample in a study of blood T cell repertoires in COVID-19. TCRdb's table, derived via immunoSEQ multiplex PCR, lists solely in-frame clones and lacks some. The table lists about 46,000 clones, roughly nine tenths of them singletons, with approximately 3% in the top ten. Specimen: PBMCs or T cells enriched from blood (not recorded which). All receptors derive from a woman between 50 and 59 years old who had recovered from COVID-19. Each CDR3 is given with its conserved first and last residue. D genes are given only for firm matches. Clone size is not always given. Where it is, it says once, few, many or a class for expanded clones.

cdr3_aa cdr3_nt d_call j_call v_call clone_size
CASSLVADGNYGYTF TGTGCCAGCAGCTTAGTAGCGGATGGGAACTATGGCTACACCTTC NA TRBJ1-2 TRBV7-2 NA
CASSLGTGVGSYNSPLHF TGTGCCAGCAGTTTGGGGACAGGGGTAGGGTCCTATAATTCACCCCTCCACTTT TRBD1 TRBJ1-6 TRBV27 NA
CAATGGSGAGANVLTF TGTGCCGCCACCGGGGGGAGCGGTGCTGGGGCCAACGTCCTGACTTTC TRBD2 TRBJ2-6 TRBV24-1 NA
CASSQVLRDNYEQYF TGTGCCAGCAGCCAAGTTCTCCGGGACAACTACGAGCAGTACTTC NA TRBJ2-7 TRBV3-1/TRBV3-2 once
CASRETAANTEAFF TGCGCCAGCAGAGAGACAGCCGCGAACACTGAAGCTTTCTTT NA TRBJ1-1 TRBV5-1 few
CASSIAGLSSGNTIYF TGTGCCAGTAGTATAGCCGGACTGAGCTCTGGAAACACCATATATTTT NA TRBJ1-3 TRBV19 NA
CASSGTGRQPQHF TGTGCCAGCAGTGGGACAGGGAGACAGCCCCAGCATTTT TRBD1 TRBJ1-5 TRBV6-2/TRBV6-3 NA
CASSSSWETQYF TGTGCCAGCAGCTCCAGTTGGGAGACCCAGTACTTC NA TRBJ2-5 TRBV7-2 NA
CASSSTGGSQPQHF TGCGCCAGCAGCTCGACAGGGGGCAGTCAGCCCCAGCATTTT TRBD1 TRBJ1-5 TRBV5-1 NA
CASSFRGTEQFF TGTGCCAGCAGTTTCAGGGGGACAGAGCAGTTCTTC TRBD1 TRBJ2-1 TRBV27 NA
CASGLQGRDTEAFF TGTGCCAGCGGTCTTCAGGGTCGGGACACTGAAGCTTTCTTT NA TRBJ1-1 TRBV13 NA
CATSPRSIRDEQFF TGTGCCACCAGCCCCCGCTCCATTCGGGATGAGCAGTTCTTC NA TRBJ2-1 TRBV15 NA
CASSSDRTGAGTEAFF TGTGCCAGCAGCTCCGACCGGACAGGGGCGGGCACTGAAGCTTTCTTT TRBD1 TRBJ1-1 TRBV7-2 NA
CASSATGTEGNTIYF TGTGCCAGCAGCGCGACAGGGACCGAGGGAAACACCATATATTTT TRBD1 TRBJ1-3 TRBV9 NA
CASSIDGSGTEAFF TGTGCCAGTAGTATAGATGGGTCGGGCACTGAAGCTTTCTTT NA TRBJ1-1 TRBV19 NA
CASSREGSTGELFF TGTGCCAGCTCACGAGAGGGTTCTACCGGGGAGCTGTTTTTT NA TRBJ2-2 TRBV18 NA
CASSSWTGLGNTEAFF TGTGCCAGCAGTTCCTGGACAGGCCTAGGGAACACTGAAGCTTTCTTT TRBD1 TRBJ1-1 TRBV27 NA
CASSEAGKETQYF TGCGCCAGCAGTGAGGCGGGTAAGGAGACCCAGTACTTC NA TRBJ2-5 TRBV10-2 NA
CASSPQYRINQPQHF TGCGCCAGCAGCCCCCAGTACCGAATCAATCAGCCCCAGCATTTT NA TRBJ1-5 TRBV4-1 NA
CASSPRSGGYNEQFF TGTGCCAGCAGCCCACGTAGCGGGGGGTACAATGAGCAGTTCTTC TRBD2 TRBJ2-1 TRBV7-2 NA
CASNRQDALNTEAFF TGTGCCAGCAACCGACAGGACGCTTTGAACACTGAAGCTTTCTTT NA TRBJ1-1 TRBV28 NA
CASSSSGPNTGELFF TGTGCCAGCAGTTCTAGCGGCCCGAACACCGGGGAGCTGTTTTTT TRBD2 TRBJ2-2 TRBV2 NA
CASSLTLGYTF TGTGCCAGCAGCTTGACTCTGGGCTACACCTTC NA TRBJ1-2 TRBV7-9 NA
CASSLALAGDMERETQYF TGCGCCAGCAGCTTGGCCCTGGCGGGAGATATGGAAAGAGAGACCCAGTACTTC TRBD2 TRBJ2-5 TRBV5-1 NA
CASSTGLSSGNTIYF TGTGCCAGCAGCACTGGACTGAGCTCTGGAAACACCATATATTTT NA TRBJ1-3 TRBV6-5 NA
CASTSVAPGNWYEQYF TGTGCCAGCACCTCCGTTGCCCCAGGCAATTGGTACGAGCAGTACTTC NA TRBJ2-7 TRBV6-6 NA
CASSWGTSERETQYF TGCGCCAGCAGCTGGGGGACTAGCGAGAGAGAGACCCAGTACTTC TRBD2 TRBJ2-5 TRBV5-1 NA
CASSLLGLTVRYF TGTGCCAGCAGTTTATTGGGACTCACAGTTCGGTACTTC NA TRBJ2-7 TRBV28 NA
CAWSTGQLNTEAFF TGTGCCTGGAGTACGGGACAGTTGAACACTGAAGCTTTCTTT TRBD1 TRBJ1-1 TRBV30 NA
CAWSAGTAKSYEQYF TGTGCCTGGAGTGCAGGGACAGCCAAGTCCTACGAGCAGTACTTC TRBD1 TRBJ2-7 TRBV30 NA
CASSTPSLAGGENTGELFF TGTGCCAGCAGTACCCCGTCATTAGCGGGAGGGGAGAACACCGGGGAGCTGTTTTTT TRBD2 TRBJ2-2 TRBV28 NA